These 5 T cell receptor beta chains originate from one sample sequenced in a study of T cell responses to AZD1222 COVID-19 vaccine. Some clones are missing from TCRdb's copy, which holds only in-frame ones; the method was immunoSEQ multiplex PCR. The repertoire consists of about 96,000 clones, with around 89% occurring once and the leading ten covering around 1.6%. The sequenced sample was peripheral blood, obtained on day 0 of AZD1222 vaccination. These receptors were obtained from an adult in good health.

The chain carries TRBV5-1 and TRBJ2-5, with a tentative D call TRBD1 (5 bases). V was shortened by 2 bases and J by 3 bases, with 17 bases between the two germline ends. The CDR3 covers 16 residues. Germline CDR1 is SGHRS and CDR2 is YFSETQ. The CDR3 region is CASSFYQGGEKETQYF. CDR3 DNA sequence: TGCGCCAGCAGCTTTTACCAGGGTGGGGAAAAAGAGACCCAGTACTTC.

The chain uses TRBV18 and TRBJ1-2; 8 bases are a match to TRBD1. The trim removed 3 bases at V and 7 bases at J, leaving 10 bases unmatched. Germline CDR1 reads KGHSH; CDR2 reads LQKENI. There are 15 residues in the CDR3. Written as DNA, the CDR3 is TGTGCCAGCTCACCTCGGGACAGGCGGGCAGGTGGCTACACCTTC. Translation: CASSPRDRRAGGYTF. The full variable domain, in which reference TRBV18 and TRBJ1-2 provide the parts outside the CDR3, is NAGVMQNPRHLVRRRGQEARLRCSPMKGHSHVYWYRQLPEEGLKFMVYLQKENIIDESGMPKERFSAEFPKEGPSILRIQQVVRGDSAAYFCASSPRDRRAGGYTFGSGTRLTVV.

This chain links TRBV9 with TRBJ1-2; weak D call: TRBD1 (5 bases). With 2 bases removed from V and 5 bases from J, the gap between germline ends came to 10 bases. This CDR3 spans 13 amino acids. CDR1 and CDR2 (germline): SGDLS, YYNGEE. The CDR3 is CASSVGLNYGYTF. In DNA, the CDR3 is TGTGCCAGCAGCGTGGGACTGAATTATGGCTACACCTTC.

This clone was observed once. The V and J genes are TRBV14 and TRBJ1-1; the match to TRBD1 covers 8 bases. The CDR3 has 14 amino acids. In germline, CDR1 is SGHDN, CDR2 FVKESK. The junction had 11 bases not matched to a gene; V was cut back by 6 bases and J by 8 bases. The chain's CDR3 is CASSPLLTGVEAFF. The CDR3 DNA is TGTGCCAGCAGTCCCCTGTTGACAGGGGTGGAAGCTTTCTTT.

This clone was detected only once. In DNA, the CDR3 is TGCAGCGTTGATGATCTGACAATGAACACTGAAGCTTTCTTT. Its protein product is CSVDDLTMNTEAFF. The rearrangement joins TRBV29-1 to TRBJ1-1; D is uncertain. The germline V and J ends were trimmed by 3 bases and 0 bases, with 11 bases remaining between them. Germline CDR1 SQVTM, CDR2 ANQGSEA. The CDR3 totals 14 residues. The variable domain in full, with the rest retrieved from reference TRBV29-1 and TRBJ1-1, is SAVISQKPSRDICQRGTSLTIQCQVDSQVTMMFWYRQQPGQSLTLIATANQGSEATYESGFVIDKFPISRPNLTFSTLTVSNMSPEDSSIYLCSVDDLTMNTEAFFGQGTRLTVV.